These 28 T cell receptor beta chains share one sample of origin, sequenced in a study of cytomegalovirus exposure and HLA in healthy donors (dated by TCRdb to 2016 to 2017). The protocol used for the library was the immunoSEQ multiplex PCR assay. The multiplex PCR relied on a mix of 60 forward primers for TCR Vbeta segments and 13 reverse primers for TCR Jbeta segments. The table comes from immuneACCESS by way of TCRdb, which keeps in-frame sequences with V and J called. Part of the clones is missing from these tables; in studies checked, under half for an unresolved V gene and the rest for unknown reasons. Counted in this sample were around 200,000 clones; around 81% of them appeared once. Roughly a tenth of the sample lies in the top ten. The sequenced material came from PBMCs. Receptors were obtained from a woman between 45 and 60 years old in good health and CMV-seropositive.

This clone has more than one count but fewer than ten. This chain joins TRBV19 and TRBJ1-3; D perhaps matches TRBD1 (6 bases). This CDR3 region has 15 residues. V lost 6 bases to trimming and J lost 1 base, with 13 bases between them. CDR1 is LNHDA, CDR2 SQIVND, per germline (reference sequence). CDR3 in amino acids: CASREGGTSGNTIYF. The CDR3 DNA is TGTGCCAGTAGGGAAGGGGGAACATCTGGAAACACCATATATTTT.

This clone showed up just a few times. One junction end does not reproduce the germline sequence, and a read error may be involved. The chain uses TRBV20-1 and TRBJ1-1; 7 bases map to TRBD1. CDR1 and CDR2 from the germline V gene are DFQATT and SNEGSKA (reference sequence). This CDR3 is built from 9 residues. The CDR3: CSAVRTGLF. DNA of the CDR3: TGCAGTGCTGTTCGGACAGGACTCTTT.

The chain employs TRBV5-1 and TRBJ2-3; 9 positions match TRBD1. The CDR3 has 14 residues. Germline V gives CDR1 SGHRS, CDR2 YFSETQ. The V and J ends lost 4 bases and 4 bases, in that order; junction bases with no gene match: 4. The CDR3 here is CASSPQGAPDTQYF. In nucleotides, the CDR3 is TGCGCCAGCAGCCCACAGGGGGCCCCAGATACGCAGTATTTT.

The V and J genes are TRBV7-9 and TRBJ1-2; TRBD1 agrees at 9 bases. Trimming at V came to 4 bases and at J to 7 bases, leaving 7 bases not matched to a gene. CDR3 length: 14 residues. Germline loops: CDR1 SEHNR, CDR2 FQNEAQ (reference sequence). CDR3 sequence: CASSSGDRAAGYTF. The DNA of the CDR3 is TGTGCCAGCAGCTCGGGGGACAGGGCGGCTGGCTACACCTTC.

The genes are TRBV2 and TRBJ1-1; D may be TRBD1 (6 bases). V was pared by 6 bases and J by 3 bases, with 11 bases between. Germline CDR1 is SNHLY and CDR2 is FYNNEI. The CDR3 extends over 13 amino acids. The CDR3 sequence is CASSAQGYTEAFF. Written as DNA, the CDR3 is TGTGCCAGCAGCGCACAGGGATACACTGAAGCTTTCTTT.

This chain connects TRBV4-3 to TRBJ2-7, with 7 positions matching TRBD1. J gave up 1 base and V 0 bases, and 3 bases lay outside the gene matches. Germline lookup yields CDR1 LGHNA and CDR2 YSLEER. The CDR3 totals 15 residues. The CDR3 protein is CASSQEQGISYEQYF. CDR3 in DNA: TGCGCCAGCAGCCAAGAACAGGGGATATCCTACGAGCAGTACTTC.

The chain carries TRBV7-3 and TRBJ1-2, with TRBD1 identical over 10 bases. Trimming cost V 5 bases and J 7 bases; bases outside gene matches: 7. CDR3 length: 14 amino acids. Germline V gene lookup returns CDR1 SGHTA and CDR2 FQGTGA. CDR3 nucleotides: TGTGCCAGCAGCGACAGACAGGGGGCGCGTGGCTACACCTTC. Its translation is CASSDRQGARGYTF.

V is TRBV5-6 and J is TRBJ2-3; TRBD2 matches 11 bases. CDR3 length: 15 amino acids. The J segment lost 2 bases and the V segment lost 4 bases, leaving 3 bases of the junction unmatched. Germline V CDR1 and CDR2: SGHDT, YYEEEE. Here the CDR3 DNA reads TGTGCCAGCAGCCTACTAGCGGGGGTCACAGATACGCAGTATTTT. This sequence encodes CASSLLAGVTDTQYF.

The chain is built from TRBV7-9 and TRBJ2-7, with 8 bases identical to TRBD1. The V and J ends lost 2 bases and 3 bases, in that order; junction bases with no gene match: 12. This CDR3 has 17 residues. Germline CDR1 is SEHNR and CDR2 is FQNEAQ (reference sequence). The CDR3 loop reads CASSLKGRTGRFYEQYF. The DNA for the CDR3 is TGTGCCAGCAGCTTAAAGGGAAGGACAGGGAGGTTCTACGAGCAGTACTTC.

The V call is TRBV5-4, the J call TRBJ1-1, with D possibly TRBD1 on 5 matching bases. Trimming took 4 bases from V and 1 from J, leaving 20 bases between them. Germline V CDR1 and CDR2: SGHNT, YYREEE (reference sequence). This CDR3 has 17 residues. The CDR3 sequence is CASSNAVQGGENTEAFF. The CDR3 nucleotides are TGTGCCAGCAGCAACGCCGTTCAGGGTGGGGAGAACACTGAAGCTTTCTTT.

This chain joins TRBV5-1 and TRBJ1-6; a weak D match, TRBD1 (6 bases). The germline V gene has CDR1 SGHRS and CDR2 YFSETQ. With 4 bases removed from V and 4 bases from J, the gap between germline ends came to 15 bases. CDR3 size: 16 residues. The CDR3 loop is CASSRNRDTYNSPLHF. CDR3 DNA: TGCGCCAGCAGCCGAAACCGGGACACTTATAATTCACCCCTCCACTTT.

The chain joins TRBV19 to TRBJ1-1, with D maybe TRBD1 (6 bases). This CDR3 is built from 14 residues. The germline CDR1 and CDR2 sequences are LNHDA and SQIVND (reference sequence). V was cut by 1 base and J by 0 bases, with 6 bases left in between. The CDR3 DNA is TGTGCCAGTAGTATAGGGGGGCTGAACACTGAAGCTTTCTTT. Encoded protein: CASSIGGLNTEAFF.

V gene TRBV30 combines with J gene TRBJ1-4, with a weak D call TRBD1 (5 bases). Germline-derived CDR1 and CDR2 are GTSNPN and SVGIG (reference sequence). The CDR3 runs 15 residues. The germline V and J ends were trimmed by 2 bases and 7 bases, with 17 bases remaining between them. CDR3 bases: TGTGCCTGGAGTCCCACGGGGACTGTCCCTGAAAAACTGTTTTTT. Protein sequence: CAWSPTGTVPEKLFF.

The rearrangement links TRBV7-8 to TRBJ2-2; 10 nucleotides align to TRBD1. Losses at the gene ends were 6 bases for V and 4 bases for J; bases not matched to a gene: 2. The CDR3 is made up of 14 amino acids. Germline values: CDR1 SGHVS, CDR2 FQNEAQ. The CDR3 protein is CASRWDRGTGELFF. CDR3 sequence (DNA): TGTGCCAGCAGATGGGACAGGGGCACCGGGGAGCTGTTTTTT.

This chain joins TRBV7-9 and TRBJ1-2, with TRBD1 matching 9 bases. Unmatched junction bases numbered 7, after V lost 3 bases and J lost 8 bases. CDR3 length: 14 residues. Germline loops: CDR1 SEHNR, CDR2 FQNEAQ (reference sequence). CDR3 residues: CASSLGQGLLGYTF. CDR3 nucleotides: TGTGCCAGCAGCTTGGGACAGGGCCTATTAGGCTACACCTTC.

V is TRBV21-1 and J is TRBJ1-5. TRBV21-1 is assigned pseudogene status. This CDR3 is built from 17 residues. DNA of the CDR3: TGTGCCAGCAGCAAAGAGTCCCCTTGGGGGGAGGATCAGCCCCAGCATTTT. It translates to CASSKESPWGEDQPQHF.

The count of this clone is one. The rearrangement uses TRBV6-5 and TRBJ2-2; TRBD1 matches at 9 bases. Germline lookup yields CDR1 MNHEY and CDR2 SVGAGI. This CDR3 spans 15 amino acids. The J segment lost 3 bases and the V segment lost 5 bases, leaving 4 bases of the junction unmatched. DNA of the CDR3: TGTGCCAGCAGTCCGGACAGGGGTTACACCGGGGAGCTGTTTTTT. Its protein product is CASSPDRGYTGELFF.

This clone came up once. The chain links TRBV19 to TRBJ2-3; 8 bases map to TRBD2. This CDR3 spans 15 amino acids. Per the germline V gene, CDR1 is LNHDA and CDR2 is SQIVND (reference sequence). V gave up 5 bases and J gave up 2 bases; unmatched junction bases: 6. As DNA, the CDR3 is TGTGCCAGTAGTGTTGGACTAGCTCACACAGATACGCAGTATTTT. Translation gives CASSVGLAHTDTQYF.

The count of this clone is one. The gene calls are TRBV29-1 and TRBJ1-1; 9 bases agree with TRBD1. Trimming took 5 bases from V and 7 from J; bases not matched to a gene: 5. This CDR3 region has 12 residues. The germline CDR1 and CDR2 sequences are SQVTM and ANQGSEA. This CDR3 reads CSVRGTGSEAFF. The CDR3 region has the DNA TGCAGCGTTCGGGGGACAGGGAGTGAAGCTTTCTTT.

About this clone itself: Different DNA sequences within this sample yield the same CDR3. The rearrangement joins TRBV19 to TRBJ2-2, with D perhaps matching TRBD1 (6 bases). V was clipped by 1 base and J by 4 bases, with 7 bases between them. This CDR3 spans 14 amino acids. From germline, CDR1 is LNHDA and CDR2 SQIVND (reference sequence). The CDR3, as DNA: TGTGCCAGTAGTATAGTCAGGGGCACCGGGGAGCTGTTTTTT. Its protein is CASSIVRGTGELFF.

The gene calls are TRBV2 and TRBJ2-7; 9 bases match TRBD1. There are 15 residues in the CDR3. Trimming cost V 3 bases and J 3 bases; bases outside gene matches: 6. Germline CDR1 SNHLY, CDR2 FYNNEI. CDR3 residues: CASSENRGRVYEQYF. CDR3 nucleotide sequence: TGTGCCAGCAGTGAGAACAGGGGGCGCGTCTACGAGCAGTACTTC.

This chain uses TRBV6-1 with TRBJ1-5, with a tentative D call TRBD1 (5 bases). Deletions cut 8 bases from V and 7 bases from J, with 12 bases between. CDR1 MNHNS and CDR2 SASEGT come from the germline V gene. The CDR3 spans 12 residues. CDR3 protein: CASREGFQPQHF. CDR3 in DNA: TGTGCCAGCCGGGAGGGGTTCCAGCCCCAGCATTTT.

This clone was seen only once. The chain is built from TRBV4-3 and TRBJ1-4; D is uncertain. CDR3 length equals 16 residues. V was pared by 0 bases and J by 2 bases, with 10 bases between. Germline V gives CDR1 LGHNA, CDR2 YSLEER. The CDR3 here is CASSQEISGTNEKLFF. The CDR3 DNA sequence: TGCGCCAGCAGCCAAGAAATATCGGGGACTAATGAAAAACTGTTTTTT.

The sample holds many counts of this clone. V usage is TRBV6-1 and J usage is TRBJ1-3; 7 bases are shared with TRBD1. The CDR3 length is 15 residues. With V trimmed by 1 base and J by 4 bases, 4 bases remained unmatched. Germline-derived CDR1 and CDR2 are MNHNS and SASEGT. Here the CDR3 reads CASSEEVTGGNTIYF. Written as DNA, the CDR3 is TGTGCCAGCAGTGAAGAGGTGACAGGGGGAAACACCATATATTTT.

This clone showed up just a few times. The CDR3 here is CASSQVFGMNTEAFF. CDR3 nucleotides: TGCGCCAGCAGCCAAGTATTCGGTATGAACACTGAAGCTTTCTTT. The rearrangement links TRBV4-3 to TRBJ1-1; unclear D gene. V was shortened by 1 base and J by 0 bases, with 9 bases between the two germline ends. Germline loops: CDR1 LGHNA, CDR2 YSLEER. CDR3 size: 15 residues.

The J gene is TRBJ1-2, the V gene TRBV4-3; 10 bases fit TRBD1. Germline CDR1 is LGHNA and CDR2 is YSLEER. The CDR3 loop spans 15 amino acids. With V trimmed by 1 base and J by 5 bases, 4 bases remained unmatched. In DNA, the CDR3 is TGCGCCAGCAGCCAAGCGACAGGGGGCCGGTATGGCTACACCTTC. Its translation is CASSQATGGRYGYTF.

This clone occurred a few times. The chain employs TRBV19 and TRBJ1-4; 7 nucleotides match TRBD1. Per germline, CDR1 LNHDA and CDR2 SQIVND (reference sequence). The CDR3 is 12 residues long. V shed 6 bases and J 8 bases; nucleotides not matched to a gene: 3. CDR3 DNA: TGTGCCAGTAGACACAGGGGCGAAAAACTGTTTTTT. This gives the protein CASRHRGEKLFF.

The chain combines TRBV7-2 with TRBJ2-7, with D possibly being TRBD2 (6 bases). The germline gives CDR1 SGHTA, CDR2 FQGNSA. This CDR3 is 14 amino acids long. Trimming cost V 4 bases and J 3 bases, with 13 bases left between them. The CDR3 region is CASSWGLPGYEQYF. CDR3 bases: TGTGCCAGCAGCTGGGGACTCCCGGGCTACGAGCAGTACTTC.